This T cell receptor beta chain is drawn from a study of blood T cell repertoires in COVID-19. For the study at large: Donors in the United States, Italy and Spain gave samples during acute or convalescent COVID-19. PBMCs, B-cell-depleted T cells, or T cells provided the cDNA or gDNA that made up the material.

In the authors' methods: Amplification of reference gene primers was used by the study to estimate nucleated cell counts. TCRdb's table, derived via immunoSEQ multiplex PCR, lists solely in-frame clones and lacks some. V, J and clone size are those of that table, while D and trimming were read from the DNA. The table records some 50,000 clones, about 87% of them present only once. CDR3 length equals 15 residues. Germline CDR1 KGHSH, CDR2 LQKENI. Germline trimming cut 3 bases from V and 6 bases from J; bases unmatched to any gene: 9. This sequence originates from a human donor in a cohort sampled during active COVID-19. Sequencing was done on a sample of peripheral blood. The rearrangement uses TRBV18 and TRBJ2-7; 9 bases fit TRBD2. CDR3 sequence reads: CASSPISGGNREQYF. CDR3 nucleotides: TGTGCCAGCTCACCGATAAGCGGGGGGAACCGCGAGCAGTACTTC.